This TCR beta chain was sequenced in a study of shared clonotypes between healthy human individuals. As handled by the study authors: As immunoSEQ supplied junction-only sequences (without quality scores), filtering differed. Here immunoSEQ multiplex PCR was the method, and the copy in TCRdb shows in-frame clones only, minus some. V, J and clone size are taken as reported in that table, and D and trimming were inferred from the DNA itself. This sample yields roughly 500,000 clones, of which about 85% are seen a single time; 13% belongs to the top ten. Points on this clone: Its target is unknown.

The germline gives CDR1 SGHRS, CDR2 YFSETQ. With 4 bases removed from V and 2 bases from J, the gap between germline ends came to 20 bases. The CDR3 covers 17 residues. Study observations and caveats: The researchers took only blood, and tissue repertoires probably look different. Clonotype sharing among the donors was expected to vary with sequencing depth.

The genes are TRBV5-1 and TRBJ2-3; D is possibly TRBD2 (6 bases). This receptor was identified in a woman aged 35 to 49 in good health. Some clones in this sample may be carry-over from other donors' samples. Sequenced material: PBMCs. CDR3 in DNA: TGCGCCAGCAGCGTGCAGCCCCGGGACTCATACACAGATACGCAGTATTTT. It codes for CASSVQPRDSYTDTQYF. The variable domain in full, with the rest retrieved from reference TRBV5-1 and TRBJ2-3, is KAGVTQTPRYLIKTRGQQVTLSCSPISGHRSVSWYQQTPGQGLQFLFEYFSETQRNKGNFPGRFSGRQFSNSRSEMNVSTLELGDSALYLCASSVQPRDSYTDTQYFGPGTRLTVL.